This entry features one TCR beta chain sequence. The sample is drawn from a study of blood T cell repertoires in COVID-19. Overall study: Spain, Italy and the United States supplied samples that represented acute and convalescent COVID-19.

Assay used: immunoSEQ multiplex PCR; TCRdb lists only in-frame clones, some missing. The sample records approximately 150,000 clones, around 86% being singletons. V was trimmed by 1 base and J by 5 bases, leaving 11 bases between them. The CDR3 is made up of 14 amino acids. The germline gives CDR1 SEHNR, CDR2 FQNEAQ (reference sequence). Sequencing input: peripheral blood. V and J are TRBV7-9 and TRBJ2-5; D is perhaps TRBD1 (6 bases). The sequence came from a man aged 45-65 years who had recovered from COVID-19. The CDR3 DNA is TGTGCCAGCAGCTTAGTCCCAGGGGTGGAGACCCAGTACTTC. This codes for CASSLVPGVETQYF. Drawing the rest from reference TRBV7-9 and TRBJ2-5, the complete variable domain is DTGVSQNPRHKITKRGQNVTFRCDPISEHNRLYWYRQTLGQGPEFLTYFQNEAQLEKSRLLSDRFSAERPKGSFSTLEIQRTEQGDSAMYLCASSLVPGVETQYFGPGTRLLVL.